This T cell receptor beta chain was captured in a study of blood T cells in healthy people across ages. This clonotype was detected only a few times. This CDR3 spans 15 amino acids. Germline V lookup: CDR1 MDHEN, CDR2 SYDVKM. V shed 1 base and J 1 base; nucleotides not matched to a gene: 4. A J-beta primer mix and a sample-barcoded 5' primer were used in a second PCR of roughly 6 to 12 cycles. TCRdb recomputed calls from the 5' RACE reads with MiXCR, one row per CDR3 protein. The table records about 1.8 million distinct CDR3 sequences, about 50% of them present only once. The V call is TRBV28, the J call TRBJ2-7; TRBD2 matches at 7 bases. The TCR sequence derives from a woman between 40 and 50 years old in good health. Sequenced: blood. In nucleotides, the CDR3 is TGTGCCAGCAGTTTATCAGCGGGGAGTTCCTACGAGCAGTACTTC. Residues: CASSLSAGSSYEQYF.